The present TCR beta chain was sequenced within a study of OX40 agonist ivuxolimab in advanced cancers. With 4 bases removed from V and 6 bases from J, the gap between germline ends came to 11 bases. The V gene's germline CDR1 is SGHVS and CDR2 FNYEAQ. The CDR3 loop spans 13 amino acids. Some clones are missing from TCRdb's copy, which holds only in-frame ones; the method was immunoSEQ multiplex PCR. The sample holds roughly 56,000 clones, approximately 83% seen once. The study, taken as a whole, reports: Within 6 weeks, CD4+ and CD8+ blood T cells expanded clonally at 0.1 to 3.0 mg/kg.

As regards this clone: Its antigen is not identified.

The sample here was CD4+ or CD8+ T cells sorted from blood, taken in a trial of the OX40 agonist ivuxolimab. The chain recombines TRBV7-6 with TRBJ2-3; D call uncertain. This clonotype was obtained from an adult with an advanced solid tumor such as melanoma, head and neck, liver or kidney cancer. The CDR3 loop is CASSSLRADTQYF. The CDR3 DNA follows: TGTGCCAGCAGCTCCTTACGGGCGGATACGCAGTATTTT.